These T cell receptor beta chains were read from a single sample in a study of shared clonotypes between healthy human individuals. Assay: immunoSEQ multiplex PCR; the TCRdb copy retains only in-frame clones and omits some. The table lists about 2.1 million clones, about 94% of them singletons. The sample taken for sequencing was naive CD8+ T cells from PBMCs. All receptors come from a man aged 18 to 29 in good health. Some clones in this sample may be carry-over from other donors' samples. Each CDR3 is given with its conserved first and last residue. D genes are given only for firm matches. Some rows mark clone size as missing; the rest say once, few, many or name a class of expanded clone.

v_call	j_call	d_call	cdr3_length	clone_size	cdr3_nt	cdr3_aa
TRBV27	TRBJ2-7	TRBD1	13	NA	TGTGCCAGCAGTCCCAGACAGGGAAACGAGCAGTACTTC	CASSPRQGNEQYF
TRBV9	TRBJ1-5	NA	15	NA	TGTGCCAGCAGCGTAGGGGCAGGGCAAGGACAGCCCCAGCATTTT	CASSVGAGQGQPQHF
TRBV7-9	TRBJ2-1	TRBD2	14	once	TGTGCCAGCAGTACTAGCGGGATTGGTAGTGAGCAGTTCTTC	CASSTSGIGSEQFF
TRBV29-1	TRBJ2-5	NA	14	once	TGCAGCGTTGTCGGTGGGCCGGTGGGGGAGACCCAGTACTTC	CSVVGGPVGETQYF
TRBV2	TRBJ2-1	TRBD2	15	NA	TGTGCCAGCAGTGCTATGGCTAGCGGGGGCAATGAGCAGTTCTTC	CASSAMASGGNEQFF
TRBV10-3	TRBJ1-1	NA	16	once	TGTGCCATCAGTGAGTCTGGGAGTAGAGTGAACACTGAAGCTTTCTTT	CAISESGSRVNTEAFF
TRBV7-9	TRBJ2-3	TRBD2	16	NA	TGTGCCAGCAGCTGGGTCGGGCGGGAGAACTCAGATACGCAGTATTTT	CASSWVGRENSDTQYF
TRBV29-1	TRBJ2-2	NA	11	once	TGCAGCGTCTTCCTGGACGGGGAGCTGTTTTTT	CSVFLDGELFF
TRBV27	TRBJ2-7	NA	15	NA	TGTGCCAGCACCCCGTCCCAGGGGCGATCGGTCGAGCAGTACTTC	CASTPSQGRSVEQYF
TRBV15	TRBJ1-1	TRBD1	15	NA	TGTGCCACCAGCATATCGGGACAGGGGAACACTGAAGCTTTCTTT	CATSISGQGNTEAFF
TRBV2	TRBJ1-2	TRBD1	18	NA	TGTGCCAGCAGTTTCCCCGGGACAGGCTCCCCCCCTAACTATGGCTACACCTTC	CASSFPGTGSPPNYGYTF
TRBV28	TRBJ2-7	NA	14	NA	TGTGCCAGCAGTATTATGGGGGCGGGATACGAGCAGTACTTC	CASSIMGAGYEQYF
TRBV9	TRBJ2-1	TRBD2	11	NA	TGTGCCAGCAGCCAACCGGGACTAGCGGTCTTC	CASSQPGLAVF
TRBV29-1	TRBJ2-5	NA	14	NA	TGCAGCGTTGTGGATAGGGGGTACCAAGAGACCCAGTACTTC	CSVVDRGYQETQYF
TRBV27	TRBJ2-2	NA	14	NA	TGTGCCAGCAGTTGGGACGGAAACACCGGGGAGCTGTTTTTT	CASSWDGNTGELFF
TRBV7-2	TRBJ2-1	NA	17	NA	TGTGCCAGCAGCTTTACCGCGGGGCGGAGCTCCTACAATGAGCAGTTCTTC	CASSFTAGRSSYNEQFF